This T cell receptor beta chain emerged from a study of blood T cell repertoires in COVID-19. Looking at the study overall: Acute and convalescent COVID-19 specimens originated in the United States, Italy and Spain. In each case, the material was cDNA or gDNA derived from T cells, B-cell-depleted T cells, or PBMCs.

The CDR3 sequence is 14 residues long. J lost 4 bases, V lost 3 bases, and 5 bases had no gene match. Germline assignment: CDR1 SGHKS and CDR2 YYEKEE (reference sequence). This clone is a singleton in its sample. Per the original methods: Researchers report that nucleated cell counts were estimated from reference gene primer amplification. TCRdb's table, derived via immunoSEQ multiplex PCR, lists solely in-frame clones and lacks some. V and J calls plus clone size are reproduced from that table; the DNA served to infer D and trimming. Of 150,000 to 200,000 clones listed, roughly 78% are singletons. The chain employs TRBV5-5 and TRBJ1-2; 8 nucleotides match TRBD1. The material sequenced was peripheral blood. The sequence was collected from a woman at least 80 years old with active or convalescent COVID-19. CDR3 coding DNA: TGTGCCAGCAGCTCCCCGACAGGGGTCTATGGCTACACCTTC. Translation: CASSSPTGVYGYTF.